The T cell receptor beta chain under discussion was sequenced for a study of cytomegalovirus exposure and HLA in healthy donors. Study background: Within the Caucasian-associated ancestry cluster were roughly 81% of the approximately 370 genotyped donors.

Note on this clone: The antigen is unknown.

The CDR3 consists of 14 residues. With 8 bases clipped from V and 5 bases from J, the junction kept 9 bases outside the gene matches. CDR1 is SGHAT and CDR2 is FQNNGV in the germline V gene. Findings and limits, study-wide: The Asian-associated ancestry cluster reportedly had fewer N-insertions than the approximately 670-donor mean in a later analysis. Researchers counted some 150 TCR beta chains as cytomegalovirus-associated.

60 Vbeta and 13 Jbeta primers were used in PCR. Profiled with immunoSEQ multiplex PCR; TCRdb holds only in-frame clones, not every one. Among 83,000 or so clones listed, 70% to 80% were seen once. The sequence derives from a middle-aged woman in good health and CMV-seropositive. Sequencing input: PBMCs. This chain links TRBV11-2 with TRBJ2-5; 9 bases match TRBD1. The CDR3 DNA sequence: TGTGCCAGCGGCACCATACAGGGGGCCGAGACCCAGTACTTC. Translation gives CASGTIQGAETQYF.